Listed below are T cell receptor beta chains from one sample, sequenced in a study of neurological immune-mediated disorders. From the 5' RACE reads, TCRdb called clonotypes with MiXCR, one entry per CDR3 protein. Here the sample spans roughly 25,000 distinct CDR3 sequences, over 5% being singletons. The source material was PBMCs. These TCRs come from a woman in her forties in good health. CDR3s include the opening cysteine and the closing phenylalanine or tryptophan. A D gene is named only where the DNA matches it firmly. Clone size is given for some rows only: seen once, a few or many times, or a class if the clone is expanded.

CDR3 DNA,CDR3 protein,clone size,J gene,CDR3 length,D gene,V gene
TGTGCTAGCAGCTTAGGTGTCCTTGAGGAGACCCAGTACTTC,CASSLGVLEETQYF,many,TRBJ2-5,14,-,TRBV7-7
TGCAGTGCCCTCGACCTTGGACTAGCGGGATTGCAAGAGACCCAGTACTTC,CSALDLGLAGLQETQYF,many,TRBJ2-5,17,TRBD2,TRBV20-1
TGTGCCAGCAGCTTAGATAGGCTAGCGCGGGGGCAGTTCTTC,CASSLDRLARGQFF,many,TRBJ2-1,14,-,TRBV7-2
TGCAGTGCCACACAACCAATGAACACTGAAGCTTTCTTT,CSATQPMNTEAFF,many,TRBJ1-1,13,-,TRBV20-1
TGCGCCAGCAGCGACTCGACGGGACAGAGAAGTAACTATGGCTACACCTTC,CASSDSTGQRSNYGYTF,many,TRBJ1-2,17,TRBD1,TRBV5-1
TGCGCCAGCAGCCAAGATTTAGGATACAGCGGGGGCTCGGGGCAGCCCCAGCATTTT,CASSQDLGYSGGSGQPQHF,medium-sized,TRBJ1-5,19,-,TRBV4-3
TGCGCCAGCAGCACAGGACAGTCCTACAATGAGCAGTTCTTC,CASSTGQSYNEQFF,many,TRBJ2-1,14,-,TRBV5-1
TGCGCCAGCAGCCAAGGTAGGGGGGGTCAGCCCCAGCATTTT,CASSQGRGGQPQHF,many,TRBJ1-5,14,-,TRBV4-3
TGTGCCATCAGTGCCGGGGGCGGCGGCCACCCCGAGCAGTTCTTC,CAISAGGGGHPEQFF,many,TRBJ2-1,15,-,TRBV10-3
TGTGCCACCAGTGACGGGACAAATTTCAACACCGGGGAGCTGTTTTTT,CATSDGTNFNTGELFF,many,TRBJ2-2,16,-,TRBV24-1
TGTGCCAGCAGTTTGTACGGGACCCAGTACTTC,CASSLYGTQYF,many,TRBJ2-5,11,-,TRBV12-3/TRBV12-4
TGTGCCAGCCGGGGGTTTGAGGGATACAATGAGCAGTTCTTC,CASRGFEGYNEQFF,many,TRBJ2-1,14,-,TRBV6-1
TGCGCCAGCAGCCAAGATATGGGGTCGGGGCTAGTCCAAAACATTCAGTACTTC,CASSQDMGSGLVQNIQYF,-,TRBJ2-4,18,-,TRBV4-3
TGTGCCAGCAGTGAAGACTTGAATCAGCCCCAGCATTTT,CASSEDLNQPQHF,many,TRBJ1-5,13,-,TRBV2
TGTGCCAGCAGCGAGCGGACTAGCGGGAGATTCGGTGAGCAGTTCTTC,CASSERTSGRFGEQFF,many,TRBJ2-1,16,TRBD2,TRBV7-9
TGTGCCACCGGACTAGCGGGAGTTGAGCAGTTCTTC,CATGLAGVEQFF,many,TRBJ2-1,12,TRBD2,TRBV10-3
TGCGCCAGCAGTAGCTCGGGTCAGAGCTCCTACGAGCAGTACTTC,CASSSSGQSSYEQYF,-,TRBJ2-7,15,-,TRBV5-1
TGTGCCAGCAGCGTAGAATACCGCGGCGGGGAGCTGTTTTTT,CASSVEYRGGELFF,many,TRBJ2-2,14,-,TRBV9
TGTGCCAGCAGCTTCCGGGACTTTCAAGAGACCCAGTACTTC,CASSFRDFQETQYF,many,TRBJ2-5,14,-,TRBV7-2
TGCGCCAGCAGCCAGGGGGCCGGGACAGGGACTTACTATGGCTACACCTTC,CASSQGAGTGTYYGYTF,many,TRBJ1-2,17,TRBD1,TRBV4-3
TGCAGTGCTAGAGCGGGACAGGGTTCCTACGAGCAGTACTTC,CSARAGQGSYEQYF,many,TRBJ2-7,14,TRBD1,TRBV20-1
TGCGCCAGCAGCTTGGCGGGCAATCAGCCCCAGCATTTT,CASSLAGNQPQHF,many,TRBJ1-5,13,-,TRBV5-1
TGCAGTGCTAGGCGGGACCTCTACAATGAGCAGTTCTTC,CSARRDLYNEQFF,many,TRBJ2-1,13,-,TRBV20-1
TGTGCCAGCAGTTTCGTCTCGGGGGTCTACGAGCAGTACTTC,CASSFVSGVYEQYF,many,TRBJ2-7,14,-,TRBV6-5
TGTGCCAGCAGTTTAGTCCAAGAGCAGTTCTTC,CASSLVQEQFF,many,TRBJ2-1,11,-,TRBV12-3/TRBV12-4
TGTGCCAGCAGCGAGCGGGAGGGCCCCTACAATGAGCAGTTCTTC,CASSEREGPYNEQFF,many,TRBJ2-1,15,TRBD2,TRBV7-8
TGTGCCAGCAGTGGGGGACAGCCACAAGAGACCCAGTACTTC,CASSGGQPQETQYF,few,TRBJ2-5,14,TRBD1,TRBV6-2/TRBV6-3
TGTGCCAGCAGTTACTCCCCGCCTAGCGGGTTGTACAATGAGCAGTTCTTC,CASSYSPPSGLYNEQFF,many,TRBJ2-1,17,TRBD2,TRBV6-2/TRBV6-3
TGTGCCAGCAGCCAAGACGGGGGAGACGAGCAGTACTTC,CASSQDGGDEQYF,many,TRBJ2-7,13,-,TRBV4-2
TGCGCCAGCAGCCTTGTGGGGGGTGCTAACACCGGGGAGCTGTTTTTT,CASSLVGGANTGELFF,many,TRBJ2-2,16,-,TRBV5-1
TGTGCCTGGGGGGGGACTAGCGGGGTCAAAGAGACCCAGTACTTC,CAWGGTSGVKETQYF,many,TRBJ2-5,15,TRBD2,TRBV30
TGTGCCACCAGCCAGAGGCGGAGCACAGATACGCAGTATTTT,CATSQRRSTDTQYF,many,TRBJ2-3,14,-,TRBV15
TGTGCCAGCAGCCTGGACAGGGAAGAGACCCAGTACTTC,CASSLDREETQYF,many,TRBJ2-5,13,TRBD1,TRBV7-2
TGCGCCAGCAGACCGCCGGGACAGGAAAATTCACCCCTCCACTTT,CASRPPGQENSPLHF,many,TRBJ1-6,15,TRBD1,TRBV5-1
TGCAGTGCTAGGGAGAGGGGACTAGCGGATAACACAGATACGCAGTATTTT,CSARERGLADNTDTQYF,many,TRBJ2-3,17,TRBD2,TRBV20-1
TGCAGTGCCGACAGGACGACCTACGAGCAGTACTTC,CSADRTTYEQYF,many,TRBJ2-7,12,-,TRBV20-1
TGTGCCAGTAGTAAGGACAGGGCCTCCTACGAGCAGTTCTTC,CASSKDRASYEQFF,-,TRBJ2-1,14,TRBD1,TRBV19